These T cell receptor beta chains were read from a single sample in a study of PD-L1 blockade in urothelial cancer. Using immunoSEQ multiplex PCR, the repertoire was profiled, and TCRdb retains in-frame clones only, with some absent. The sample includes about 85,000 clones, approximately 87% of them seen just once. Sequencing was performed on PBMCs, taken around atezolizumab (anti-PD-L1) treatment. All receptors derive from a man aged 55 to 70 with urothelial cancer. Each CDR3 is given with its conserved first and last residue. Fields, in order: D gene, V gene, J gene, clone size, CDR3 DNA, CDR3 protein. The D gene is left open where the match is weak. Size values are once, few and many counts, or a class for expanded clones, and some rows have none.

TRBD2	TRBV18	TRBJ2-1	.	TGTGCCAGCTCACCCACCCGGGACTATGGTGAGCAGTTCTTC	CASSPTRDYGEQFF
TRBD2	TRBV2	TRBJ2-3	.	TGTGCCAGCAGTCGATTAGCGGGAATATCAGATACGCAGTATTTT	CASSRLAGISDTQYF
.	TRBV10-3	TRBJ1-1	.	TGTGCCATCAGTGAGTCGGGGCAGGGTAACACTGAAGCTTTCTTT	CAISESGQGNTEAFF
.	TRBV6-5	TRBJ1-6	.	TGTGCCAGCAGTTACAGGGGTAATTCACCCCTCCACTTT	CASSYRGNSPLHF
.	TRBV4-3	TRBJ2-5	.	TGCGCCAGCAGCCCAAATCGGCGCTGGGCTCGAGAGACCCAGTACTTC	CASSPNRRWARETQYF
TRBD2	TRBV29-1	TRBJ2-3	.	TGCAGCGTTGCCCAACGGGGGACTAGCGGGAGCTTCACAGATACGCAGTATTTT	CSVAQRGTSGSFTDTQYF
TRBD1	TRBV19	TRBJ1-1	.	TGTGCCAGTCACCTCGGGACAGGGGGTTGGACTGAAGCTTTCTTT	CASHLGTGGWTEAFF
TRBD1	TRBV5-1	TRBJ2-5	once	TGCGCCAGCAGCGGAAGACAGGGCTCGCCTAAAGAGACCCAGTACTTC	CASSGRQGSPKETQYF
TRBD1	TRBV9	TRBJ1-3	.	TGTGCCAGCAGCGGGACAGGGGGCCCCGGAAACACCATATATTTT	CASSGTGGPGNTIYF
TRBD1	TRBV30	TRBJ1-1	few	TGTGCCCGACAAGGACAGGGTTGGAGAGGCACTGAAGCTTTCTTT	CARQGQGWRGTEAFF
TRBD2	TRBV11-3	TRBJ2-2	.	TGTGCCAGCAGCCCTACTAGCGGGCTGAACACCGGGGAGCTGTTTTTT	CASSPTSGLNTGELFF
TRBD1	TRBV19	TRBJ1-5	.	TGTGCCAGTAGAGACAGGGCAAGAGGGGGCAATCAGCCCCAGCATTTT	CASRDRARGGNQPQHF
.	TRBV9	TRBJ2-5	.	TGTGCCAGCAGCGTAGGTGACCCGGGTGGGGAGACCCAGTACTTC	CASSVGDPGGETQYF
TRBD1	TRBV27	TRBJ2-7	.	TGTGCCAGCAGCCCCTGGACAGGGGGTAGGGACGAGCAGTACTTC	CASSPWTGGRDEQYF
TRBD1	TRBV5-1	TRBJ2-1	.	TGCGCCAGCAGCCTCGGACAGGGGATACCCTACAATGAGCAGTTCTTC	CASSLGQGIPYNEQFF
.	TRBV2	TRBJ1-6	.	TGTGCCTCGAGGGAGGGGCGAGATTCACCCCTCCACTTT	CASREGRDSPLHF
.	TRBV7-9	TRBJ2-1	.	TGTGCCAGCACCTCTCTGGGCCCTAGCAGTTGGGTGTTCTTC	CASTSLGPSSWVFF
TRBD1	TRBV7-2	TRBJ2-7	.	TGTGCCAGCAGCCTACATTCCGGGACAGGGTACTACGAGCAGTACTTC	CASSLHSGTGYYEQYF
TRBD1	TRBV18	TRBJ2-3	once	TGTGCCAGCTCACCGGACAGGGGAGCCTCAGATACGCAGTATTTT	CASSPDRGASDTQYF
TRBD2	TRBV29-1	TRBJ2-7	few	TGCAGCGCCCTGAAGCTCAGCGGGAGGGCCTACGAGCAGTACTTC	CSALKLSGRAYEQYF
TRBD1	TRBV30	TRBJ2-7	once	TGTGCCTGGAGTCCTGGGACAGGGCCCTACGAGCAGTACTTC	CAWSPGTGPYEQYF
.	TRBV11-2	TRBJ2-1	.	TGTGCCAGCAGCTTATTTAGCAGTGAGCAGTTCTTC	CASSLFSSEQFF
TRBD2	TRBV28	TRBJ2-7	.	TGTGCCAGCAGTTTAGCCGGGACTACATCCTACGAGCAGTACTTC	CASSLAGTTSYEQYF
.	TRBV11-2	TRBJ1-2	.	TGTGCCAGCAGCTTAGATTATAGCTATGGCTACACCTTC	CASSLDYSYGYTF